The sequence of this TCR beta chain was determined in a study of blood T cell repertoires in COVID-19. Trimming took 5 bases from V and 0 from J; bases not matched to a gene: 3. Germline V lookup: CDR1 MNHEY, CDR2 SVGEGT. This CDR3 has 17 amino acids. In terms of age and location, participants ranged from about 18 to 89 years and lived in approximately 24 US areas. Donors of Cohort 3 who recovered were those that had two negative PCRs, clearance, or symptom resolution. This table comes from immunoSEQ multiplex PCR, and its TCRdb copy is limited to in-frame clones, with some not included. The data hold hundreds of thousands of clones, with about nine tenths observed a single time.

The rearrangement links TRBV6-2 or TRBV6-3 to TRBJ2-1, with 14 bases fitting TRBD2. Sequencing used PBMCs or T cells enriched from blood (not recorded which). This receptor was obtained from a woman between 55 and 75 years old who had recovered from COVID-19. CDR3 sequence reads: CASSRTSGGSSYNEQFF. DNA of the CDR3: TGTGCCAGCAGTCGGACTAGCGGGGGGTCCTCCTACAATGAGCAGTTCTTC.